The next 23 T cell receptor beta chains were all read from a single sample in a study of cytomegalovirus exposure and HLA in healthy donors. With 60 Vbeta and 13 Jbeta primers, the PCR was carried out. Assay used: immunoSEQ multiplex PCR; TCRdb lists only in-frame clones, some missing. Here the sample spans 150,000 or so clones, about four fifths being singletons. Material for sequencing was PBMCs. Receptors originate from a boy younger than 10 in good health and CMV-seronegative.

The gene calls are TRBV16 and TRBJ2-6, with D hard to call. The ends were cut back, 0 bases at V and 0 bases at J, with 6 bases in the middle. This CDR3 comprises 16 residues. From germline, CDR1 is KGHSY and CDR2 FQNENV. CDR3 bases: TGTGCCAGCAGCCAATCCCCCGGCTCTGGGGCCAACGTCCTGACTTTC. This translates into CASSQSPGSGANVLTF.

The CDR3, as DNA: TGTGCCAGCACCACCCTCACCCCAGGGATCTATGGCTACACCTTC. Translated, it gives CASTTLTPGIYGYTF. The chain carries TRBV28 and TRBJ1-2; D may be TRBD1 (5 bases). The CDR3 runs 15 residues. V lost 7 bases, J lost 4 bases, and 19 bases lay in between. CDR1 MDHEN and CDR2 SYDVKM come from the germline V gene.

This clone was seen a few times. The chain has TRBV27 and TRBJ1-5; 9 bases align to TRBD1. CDR1 and CDR2 (germline): MNHEY, SMNVEV (reference sequence). CDR3 size: 14 residues. With V trimmed by 5 bases and J by 3 bases, 2 bases remained unmatched. CDR3 in DNA: TGTGCCAGCAGTAGGACAGGGGACAATCAGCCCCAGCATTTT. Its protein is CASSRTGDNQPQHF.

The chain links TRBV5-6 to TRBJ2-7; 7 bases are a match to TRBD2. The CDR3 loop spans 15 amino acids. The ends lost 1 base at V and 3 bases at J; junction bases unmatched: 7. The germline gives CDR1 SGHDT, CDR2 YYEEEE. The CDR3 DNA follows: TGTGCCAGCAGCTTGTGGGGGGGGGACTACTACGAGCAGTACTTC. Its protein is CASSLWGGDYYEQYF. Complete variable domain (other parts from reference TRBV5-6 and TRBJ2-7): DAGVTQSPTHLIKTRGQQVTLRCSPKSGHDTVSWYQQALGQGPQFIFQYYEEEERQRGNFPDRFSGHQFPNYSSELNVNALLLGDSALYLCASSLWGGDYYEQYFGPGTRLTVT.

This chain joins TRBV5-4 and TRBJ2-1, with 7 bases fitting TRBD1. Germline loops: CDR1 SGHNT, CDR2 YYREEE (reference sequence). V trimming: 0 bases; J trimming: 0 bases; junction bases outside the gene matches: 6. The CDR3 extends over 17 amino acids. The CDR3 protein is CASSLGGAGGSYNEQFF. The CDR3, as DNA: TGTGCCAGCAGCTTGGGAGGTGCAGGGGGCTCCTACAATGAGCAGTTCTTC.

J is TRBJ1-4 and V is TRBV5-1; 8 nucleotides line up with TRBD1. The CDR3 is 14 amino acids. V lost 3 bases to trimming and J lost 7 bases; unmatched junction nucleotides: 5. Germline V gene data show CDR1 as SGHRS and CDR2 as YFSETQ. Here the CDR3 DNA reads TGCGCCAGCAGCTCAAGACAGGGGAGTGAAAAACTGTTTTTT. Amino acid sequence: CASSSRQGSEKLFF.

The chain is built from TRBV5-1 and TRBJ2-3; a possible D gene is TRBD2 (5 bases). Germline assignment: CDR1 SGHRS and CDR2 YFSETQ. CDR3 length: 15 amino acids. Trimming shortened V by 4 bases and J by 1 base, and 13 bases separated the two germline ends. The CDR3 here is CASSTDTGGTDTQYF. DNA for the CDR3: TGCGCCAGCAGCACAGACACCGGGGGCACAGATACGCAGTATTTT.

The chain uses TRBV5-1 and TRBJ2-1; 10 nucleotides agree with TRBD2. CDR1 is SGHRS, CDR2 YFSETQ, per germline. V lost 5 bases and J lost 4; bases outside the gene matches: 6. The CDR3 runs 15 residues. CDR3: CASRNGLADYNEQFF. The CDR3 DNA follows: TGCGCCAGCAGGAACGGACTAGCGGATTACAATGAGCAGTTCTTC.

The chain joins TRBV7-9 to TRBJ1-4; 10 bases match TRBD1. Germline values: CDR1 SEHNR, CDR2 FQNEAQ (reference sequence). The J segment lost 6 bases and the V segment lost 5 bases, leaving 9 bases of the junction unmatched. This CDR3 is 16 amino acids long. CDR3 sequence: CASSPPLTGGHEKLFF. The CDR3 DNA reads as TGTGCCAGCAGCCCGCCTTTGACAGGGGGCCATGAAAAACTGTTTTTT.

CDR3 coding DNA: TGTGCCAGTAACCGGGGGGGGGCCTACACAGATACGCAGTATTTT. Translation: CASNRGGAYTDTQYF. The J gene is TRBJ2-3, the V gene TRBV6-5, with 8 positions matching TRBD2. The CDR3 is 15 amino acids. Germline-derived CDR1 and CDR2 are MNHEY and SVGAGI. J gave up 2 bases and V 9 bases, and 10 bases lay outside the gene matches.

The chain joins TRBV10-2 to TRBJ2-3; D is ambiguous. Trimming removed 7 bases at V and 0 bases at J, with 14 bases between. The CDR3 consists of 15 residues. Looked up from germline, CDR1 is WSHSY and CDR2 is SAAADI. The CDR3 DNA follows: TGCGCCAGCATTCTTCAGGAATCTAGCACAGATACGCAGTATTTT. This sequence encodes CASILQESSTDTQYF.

In this sample, this clone turned up a few times. This chain joins TRBV6-5 and TRBJ1-1; unclear D gene. CDR3 length: 11 residues. Germline CDR1 and CDR2: MNHEY and SVGAGI. V was clipped by 7 bases and J by 6 bases, with 9 bases between them. The CDR3 region has the DNA TGTGCCAGCACCGTCGGTTCTGAAGCTTTCTTT. The encoded protein is CASTVGSEAFF.

This chain joins TRBV5-1 and TRBJ2-7, with 10 bases matching TRBD2. The trim removed 4 bases at V and 6 bases at J, leaving 13 bases unmatched. There are 16 residues in the CDR3. Germline V gene lookup returns CDR1 SGHRS and CDR2 YFSETQ. The CDR3 region has the DNA TGCGCCAGCAGCCAAAATCCCTTGACTAGCGGGTCCGAGCAGTACTTC. This sequence encodes CASSQNPLTSGSEQYF.

V usage is TRBV5-4 and J usage is TRBJ1-3, with no clear D. Trimming took off 0 bases at V and 1 base at J, with 8 bases between the two ends. This CDR3 is built from 15 residues. CDR1 is SGHNT, CDR2 YYREEE, per germline (reference sequence). CDR3 sequence reads: CASSLDAGSGNTIYF. In DNA form, the CDR3 reads TGTGCCAGCAGCTTGGACGCGGGATCTGGAAACACCATATATTTT. The complete variable domain, with remaining parts taken from reference TRBV5-4 and TRBJ1-3, reads ETGVTQSPTHLIKTRGQQVTLRCSSQSGHNTVSWYQQALGQGPQFIFQYYREEENGRGNFPPRFSGLQFPNYSSELNVNALELDDSALYLCASSLDAGSGNTIYFGEGSWLTVV.

This clone was detected only a few times. The rearrangement uses TRBV25-1 and TRBJ2-7; D is unclear. Germline CDR1 reads MGHDK; CDR2 reads SYGVNS. The CDR3 has 13 amino acids. Deletions cut 4 bases from V and 0 bases from J, with 7 bases between. The CDR3 loop is CASSAPGSYEQYF. The DNA of the CDR3 is TGTGCCAGCAGTGCGCCCGGCTCCTACGAGCAGTACTTC.

This chain uses TRBV18 with TRBJ2-1; 9 nucleotides agree with TRBD2. The CDR3 is 15 amino acids. CDR1 and CDR2 from the germline V gene are KGHSH and LQKENI. V gave up 3 bases and J gave up 7 bases; unmatched junction bases: 7. The CDR3 coding sequence is TGTGCCAGCTCACCCCCGGGACTAGCTCGAAATGAGCAGTTCTTC. Translated: CASSPPGLARNEQFF.

V usage is TRBV7-9 and J usage is TRBJ2-1; 9 nucleotides line up with TRBD2. The CDR3 contains 15 residues. Germline CDR1 is SEHNR and CDR2 is FQNEAQ (reference sequence). Trimming took 3 bases from V and 8 from J; bases not matched to a gene: 8. CDR3 in DNA: TGTGCCAGCAGCTTTGGCCCTAGCGGGATGGATGAGCAGTTCTTC. Protein product: CASSFGPSGMDEQFF.

There are a few counts of this clone. The rearrangement uses TRBV5-1 and TRBJ1-1; 9 bases match TRBD1. CDR3 size: 18 residues. Germline V gene data show CDR1 as SGHRS and CDR2 as YFSETQ. Trimming removed 4 bases from V and 1 base from J; junction bases left unmatched: 14. The CDR3 DNA reads TGCGCCAGCAGCCAATCCGCCTCCCCGGGACAGGGGAACACTGAAGCTTTCTTT. As protein: CASSQSASPGQGNTEAFF.

The rearrangement links TRBV10-3 to TRBJ1-3, with unresolved D. V lost 8 bases and J 0 bases, leaving 11 bases between the germline ends. There are 14 residues in the CDR3. CDR1 is ENHRY and CDR2 is SYGVKD in the germline V gene. The DNA for the CDR3 is TGTGCCATCTTTGACGGGAGCTCTGGAAACACCATATATTTT. It translates to CAIFDGSSGNTIYF.

This chain joins TRBV2 and TRBJ2-2; 7 nucleotides align to TRBD2. Per germline, CDR1 SNHLY and CDR2 FYNNEI. The CDR3 has 15 amino acids. V was pared by 6 bases and J by 2 bases, with 6 bases of the junction left unmatched. The CDR3 sequence is CASRISGANTGELFF. The CDR3 nucleotides read TGTGCCAGCAGAATAAGCGGGGCAAACACCGGGGAGCTGTTTTTT.

This clone occurred a few times. The CDR3 DNA reads TGTGCCAGCAGCTTACCGGGACTAGCGGGAGGGAGTAAGTTCTTC. This gives the protein CASSLPGLAGGSKFF. V and J are TRBV2 and TRBJ2-1, with TRBD2 matching 16 bases. Per the germline V gene, CDR1 is SNHLY and CDR2 is FYNNEI. After removal of 6 bases from V and 14 bases from J, the junction contained 10 bases not matched to a gene. This CDR3 comprises 15 residues.

In this sample, this clone turned up a few times. This chain connects TRBV6-6 to TRBJ1-4, with D maybe TRBD1 (5 bases). V gave up 7 bases and J gave up 4 bases, with 16 bases separating them. The CDR3 loop spans 15 amino acids. CDR1 and CDR2 from the germline V gene are MNHNY and SVGAGI (reference sequence). CDR3 residues: CASISTGDLNEKLFF. CDR3 sequence (DNA): TGTGCCAGCATCTCCACGGGGGACCTTAATGAAAAACTGTTTTTT.

This clone showed up just once. The genes are TRBV5-4 and TRBJ1-1; TRBD1 matches at 7 bases. J gave up 6 bases and V 0 bases, and 5 bases lay outside the gene matches. Germline V gives CDR1 SGHNT, CDR2 YYREEE (reference sequence). CDR3 length: 14 residues. CDR3 sequence: CASSLGQGRAEAFF. The CDR3 DNA follows: TGTGCCAGCAGCTTGGGACAGGGTAGGGCTGAAGCTTTCTTT.